Below, 14 T cell receptor beta chains from the same sample are listed, as sequenced in a study of T-cell reconstitution after alpha-beta-depleted transplantation in children (dated by TCRdb to about 2016). The library was built by means of PCR. Instrument on record: Illumina HiSeq 2500. To normalize quantification of the TCRbeta repertoire, the TCR libraries were built with molecular barcoding that relied on unique molecular identifiers. TCRdb handled the public reads itself, with Q25 trimming in fastp and clone calling in MiXCR, and kept productive beta chains. Entries that share a CDR3 protein sequence are merged under the most common genes and DNA. The table for this sample lists about 110,000 distinct CDR3 sequences; around a tenth of them were counted only once. The ten top clones hold 8% to 9.5% of the sample. The input for sequencing was PBMCs from the stem cell graft donor, taken from the stem cell graft. The receptor set was obtained from a human donor who donated a stem cell graft to a child with acute lymphoblastic leukemia.

This clonotype has a count of ten or more. V and J are TRBV7-2 and TRBJ2-5; no firm D call. Trimming took 5 bases from V and 0 from J, leaving 10 bases between them. Germline assignment: CDR1 SGHTA and CDR2 FQGNSA. The CDR3 is 14 amino acids. The CDR3 loop reads CASSKDRDQETQYF. In nucleotides, the CDR3 is TGTGCCAGCAGCAAAGATCGGGACCAAGAGACCCAGTACTTC.

At least ten counts were recorded for this clonotype. V and J are TRBV29-1 and TRBJ2-5, with 9 bases matching TRBD1. Germline CDR1 SQVTM, CDR2 ANQGSEA. This CDR3 has 13 residues. The J segment lost 5 bases and the V segment lost 6 bases, leaving 7 bases of the junction unmatched. CDR3 residues: CSVSQGAGETQYF. CDR3 coding DNA: TGCAGCGTCTCACAGGGGGCAGGGGAGACCCAGTACTTC.

A few counts support this clonotype. The junction departs from the called germline gene at one end, perhaps through a read error. The genes are TRBV5-4 and TRBJ2-6, with D perhaps TRBD1 (5 bases). The germline CDR1 and CDR2 sequences are SGHNT and YYREEE (reference sequence). The CDR3 covers 15 residues. The CDR3 loop reads CASSQDPSGANGLTF. In DNA form, the CDR3 reads TGTGCCAGCAGCCAAGACCCCTCTGGGGCCAACGGCCTGACTTTC.

This clonotype was observed at least ten times. This rearrangement joins TRBV13 to TRBJ2-7, with D hard to call. The germline V gene encodes CDR1 PRHDT and CDR2 FYEKMQ (reference sequence). CDR3 length: 11 residues. Trimming pared 2 bases from V and 5 bases from J, leaving 4 bases between. The CDR3, as DNA: TGTGCCAGCAGCTTATCTAACGAGCAGTACTTC. It encodes CASSLSNEQYF.

This clonotype has ten or more counts. CDR3 in DNA: TGTGCCAGCAGTCGACAGGGGGCCGGGCAGTTCTTC. Protein sequence: CASSRQGAGQFF. The V and J genes are TRBV27 and TRBJ2-1, with 10 bases lining up with TRBD1. Germline trimming cut 5 bases from V and 12 bases from J; bases unmatched to any gene: 4. The CDR3 is 12 amino acids. Germline CDR1 MNHEY, CDR2 SMNVEV (reference sequence).

By its share, this clonotype is medium-sized. The CDR3, as DNA: TGTGCCAGCAGCGTAGCTACACAGGGTGTCGCTGAAGCTTTCTTT. Translating gives CASSVATQGVAEAFF. The rearrangement links TRBV9 to TRBJ1-1; TRBD1 is a possible D gene (6 bases). CDR1 is SGDLS, CDR2 YYNGEE, per germline. There are 15 residues in the CDR3. With 0 bases removed from V and 6 bases from J, the gap between germline ends came to 15 bases.

This clonotype was observed at least ten times. DNA of the CDR3: TGCAGCGTTGAAGTAGACGCCAACTCCTACGAGCAGTACTTC. Translated, it gives CSVEVDANSYEQYF. The V gene is TRBV29-1, the J gene TRBJ2-7; no definite D call. This CDR3 spans 14 amino acids. Trimming shortened V by 1 base and J by 0 bases, and 10 bases separated the two germline ends. The V gene's germline CDR1 is SQVTM and CDR2 ANQGSEA.

The chain carries TRBV5-4 and TRBJ2-1; D remains unclear. Germline V gives CDR1 SGHNT, CDR2 YYREEE (reference sequence). The V end was cut by 1 base, the J end by 4 bases, with 6 bases between. This CDR3 has 13 amino acids. The CDR3 DNA follows: TGTGCCAGCAGCTTGCCAACTTACAATGAGCAGTTCTTC. The encoded protein is CASSLPTYNEQFF.

This clonotype appeared many times. The chain combines TRBV27 with TRBJ1-4, with D perhaps matching TRBD1 (6 bases). V was shortened by 5 bases and J by 8 bases, with 18 bases between the two germline ends. In germline, CDR1 is MNHEY, CDR2 SMNVEV (reference sequence). The CDR3 runs to 15 residues. The CDR3 DNA reads as TGTGCCAGCAGTCCCATGGGCAATAGGGGGGAAAAACTGTTTTTT. It yields the protein CASSPMGNRGEKLFF.

This clonotype was observed many times. The rearrangement links TRBV12-3 or TRBV12-4 to TRBJ2-4; 9 bases are shared with TRBD2. The CDR3 covers 14 residues. Trimming took 2 bases from V and 8 from J; bases not matched to a gene: 4. CDR3 sequence: CASSLRIAGDIQYF. DNA of the CDR3: TGTGCCAGCAGTTTAAGGATAGCGGGAGACATTCAGTACTTC.

This clonotype has a count of ten or more. The V call is TRBV5-5, the J call TRBJ2-3, with TRBD2 matching 9 bases. J lost 6 bases, V lost 4 bases, and 6 bases had no gene match. This CDR3 is built from 14 residues. From germline, CDR1 is SGHKS and CDR2 YYEKEE (reference sequence). The CDR3 protein is CASSKGLARDTQYF. DNA for the CDR3: TGTGCCAGCAGCAAAGGACTAGCGAGGGATACGCAGTATTTT.

This clonotype has at least ten counts. The chain is built from TRBV4-3 and TRBJ2-3, with D perhaps matching TRBD1 (6 bases). CDR3 length: 15 residues. The V gene's germline CDR1 is LGHNA and CDR2 YSLEER. V was trimmed by 0 bases and J by 2 bases, leaving 9 bases between them. The CDR3 DNA is TGCGCCAGCAGCCAAGAAGGGGGTGCCACAGATACGCAGTATTTT. This encodes CASSQEGGATDTQYF.

Many counts were recorded for this clonotype. The J gene is TRBJ2-3, the V gene TRBV12-3 or TRBV12-4, with 9 bases that match TRBD1. The CDR3 consists of 14 residues. V was clipped by 7 bases and J by 9 bases; unmatched bases: 11. This chain's CDR3 is CASTRGQGWGTQYF. CDR3 nucleotides: TGTGCCAGCACTAGGGGACAGGGATGGGGGACGCAGTATTTT.

Within the sample, this clonotype is medium-sized. The rearrangement joins TRBV20-1 to TRBJ1-2; D may be TRBD1 (6 bases). This CDR3 is built from 12 residues. V gave up 6 bases and J gave up 2 bases, with 10 bases separating them. Germline V gene lookup returns CDR1 DFQATT and CDR2 SNEGSKA (reference sequence). CDR3 residues: CSAYQGNYGYTF. The CDR3, as DNA: TGCAGTGCATATCAGGGGAACTATGGCTACACCTTC.